This T cell receptor beta chain was captured by sequencing in a study of cytomegalovirus exposure and HLA in healthy donors. Study-level information: Most donors, around 81% of 398 genotyped, fell in the Caucasian-associated ancestry cluster. Study-wide points: Trimming of TCR beta V- and J-genes showed a link, identified in a later analysis, to a missense DCLRE1C variant.

On this clone itself: Its specificity is not known.

The PCR used 60 Vbeta and 13 Jbeta primers. Profiling relied on immunoSEQ multiplex PCR, and the TCRdb table lists in-frame clones only, not all of them. The data contain 70,000 to 95,000 clones, around 84% of them singletons. This TCR derives from a man aged 18 to 30 in good health and CMV-seronegative. Sequencing input: PBMCs.

This CDR3 reads CASSPVGPYEQFF. In DNA, the CDR3 is TGTGCCAGTAGCCCCGTGGGGCCGTATGAGCAGTTCTTC. The J gene is TRBJ2-1, the V gene TRBV19, with a weak D call TRBD1 (5 bases). The CDR3 spans 13 residues. V was pared by 6 bases and J by 8 bases, with 14 bases between. CDR1 is LNHDA and CDR2 is SQIVND in the germline V gene (reference sequence).